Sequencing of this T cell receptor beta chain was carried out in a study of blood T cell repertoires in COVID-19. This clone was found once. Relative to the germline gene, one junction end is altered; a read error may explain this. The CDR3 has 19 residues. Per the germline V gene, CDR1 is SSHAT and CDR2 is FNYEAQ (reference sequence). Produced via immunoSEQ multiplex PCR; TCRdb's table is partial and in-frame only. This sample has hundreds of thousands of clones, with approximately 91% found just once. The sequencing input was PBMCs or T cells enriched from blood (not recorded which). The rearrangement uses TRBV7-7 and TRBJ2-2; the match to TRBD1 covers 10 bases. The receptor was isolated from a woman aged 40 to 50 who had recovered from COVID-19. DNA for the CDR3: TGTGCTAGCAGCTTAGGTCCTCATGGTGGGACAGGGGACACCGGGGAGCTGTTTTTT. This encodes CASSLGPHGGTGDTGELFF.